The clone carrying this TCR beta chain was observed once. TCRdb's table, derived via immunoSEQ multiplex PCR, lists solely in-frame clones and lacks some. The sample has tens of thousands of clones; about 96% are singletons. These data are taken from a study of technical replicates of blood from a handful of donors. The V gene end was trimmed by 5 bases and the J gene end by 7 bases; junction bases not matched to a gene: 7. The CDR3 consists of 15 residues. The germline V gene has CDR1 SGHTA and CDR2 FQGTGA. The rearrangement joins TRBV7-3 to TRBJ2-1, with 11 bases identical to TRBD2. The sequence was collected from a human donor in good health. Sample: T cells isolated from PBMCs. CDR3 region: CASSDSGGAGNEQFF. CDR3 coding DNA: TGTGCCAGCAGCGATAGCGGGGGGGCCGGAAATGAGCAGTTCTTC.